This TCR beta chain was sequenced in a study of shared clonotypes between healthy human individuals. Broader study findings: The generation probabilities recorded for non-shared clonotypes fell below those of clonotypes shared by all four donors.

Germline V lookup: CDR1 LNHDA, CDR2 SQIVND (reference sequence). V trimming: 2 bases; J trimming: 4 bases; junction bases outside the gene matches: 7. The CDR3 is made up of 17 amino acids. Terminally differentiated effector memory CD45RA+ cells were excluded by CCR7 positive selection of CD45RO-negative cells. Assay used: immunoSEQ multiplex PCR; TCRdb lists only in-frame clones, some missing. Of about 2.1 million clones listed, about 94% are singletons. This clone is a singleton in its sample. What it recognizes is unknown. Sequencing was done on a sample of naive CD8+ T cells from PBMCs. The clonotype was recovered from a man younger than 35 in good health. Some clones in this sample may be carry-over from other donors' samples. The chain combines TRBV19 with TRBJ2-1, with 11 bases that match TRBD2. This CDR3 reads CASSINLRTSGYNEQFF. CDR3 nucleotide sequence: TGTGCCAGTAGTATAAATTTGCGGACTAGCGGGTACAATGAGCAGTTCTTC.